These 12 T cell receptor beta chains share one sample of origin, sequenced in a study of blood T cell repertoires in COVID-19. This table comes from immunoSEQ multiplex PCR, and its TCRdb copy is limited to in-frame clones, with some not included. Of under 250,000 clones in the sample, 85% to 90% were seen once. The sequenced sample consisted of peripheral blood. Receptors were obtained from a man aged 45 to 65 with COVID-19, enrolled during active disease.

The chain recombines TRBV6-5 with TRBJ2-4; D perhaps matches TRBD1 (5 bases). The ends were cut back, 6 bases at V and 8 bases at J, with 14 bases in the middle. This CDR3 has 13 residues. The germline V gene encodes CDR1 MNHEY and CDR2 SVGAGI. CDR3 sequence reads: CASRLASRDIQYF. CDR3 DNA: TGTGCCAGCAGATTAGCCTCCAGGGACATTCAGTACTTC.

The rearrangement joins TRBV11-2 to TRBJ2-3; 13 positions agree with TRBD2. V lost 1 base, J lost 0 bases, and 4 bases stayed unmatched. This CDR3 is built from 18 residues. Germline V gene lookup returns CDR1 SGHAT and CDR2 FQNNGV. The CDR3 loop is CASSLGTSGGASTDTQYF. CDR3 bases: TGTGCCAGCAGCTTAGGAACTAGCGGGGGGGCGAGCACAGATACGCAGTATTTT.

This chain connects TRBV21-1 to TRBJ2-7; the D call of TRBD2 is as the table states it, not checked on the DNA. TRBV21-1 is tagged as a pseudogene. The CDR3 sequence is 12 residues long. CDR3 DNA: TGTGCCACCCTAAAGGAGGCCTACGAGCAGTACTTC. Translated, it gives CATLKEAYEQYF.

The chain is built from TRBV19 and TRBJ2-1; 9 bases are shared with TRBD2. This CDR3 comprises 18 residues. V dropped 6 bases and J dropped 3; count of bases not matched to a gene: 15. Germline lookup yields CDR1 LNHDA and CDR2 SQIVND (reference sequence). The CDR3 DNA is TGTGCCAGTAGCCGAGGGCCTAGCGGGGTCAACCTCTACAATGAGCAGTTCTTC. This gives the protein CASSRGPSGVNLYNEQFF.

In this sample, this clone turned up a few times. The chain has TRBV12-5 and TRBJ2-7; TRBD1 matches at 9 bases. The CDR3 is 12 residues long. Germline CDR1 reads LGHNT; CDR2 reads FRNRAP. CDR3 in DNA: TGTGCCCAAGACAGGGGGTCCTACGAGCAGTACTTC. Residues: CAQDRGSYEQYF.

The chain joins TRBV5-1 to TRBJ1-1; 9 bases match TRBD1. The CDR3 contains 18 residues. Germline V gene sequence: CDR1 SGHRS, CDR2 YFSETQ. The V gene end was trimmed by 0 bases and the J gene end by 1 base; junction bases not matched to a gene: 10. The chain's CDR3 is CASSLVSQGARRNTEAFF. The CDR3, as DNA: TGCGCCAGCAGCTTGGTCTCACAGGGGGCGCGACGGAACACTGAAGCTTTCTTT.

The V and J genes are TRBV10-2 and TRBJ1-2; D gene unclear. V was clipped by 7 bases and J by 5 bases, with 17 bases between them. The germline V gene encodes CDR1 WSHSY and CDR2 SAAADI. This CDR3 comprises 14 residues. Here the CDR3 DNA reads TGCGCCAGCACCCCCGGAGGTGTTTGGTATGGCTACACCTTC. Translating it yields CASTPGGVWYGYTF.

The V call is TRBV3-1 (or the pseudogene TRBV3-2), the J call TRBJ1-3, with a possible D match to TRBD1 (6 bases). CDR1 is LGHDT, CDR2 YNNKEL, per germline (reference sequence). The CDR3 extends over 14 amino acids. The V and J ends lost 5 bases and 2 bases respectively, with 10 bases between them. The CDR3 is CASSAAGAGNTIYF. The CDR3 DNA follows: TGTGCCAGCAGCGCGGCAGGGGCTGGAAACACCATATATTTT.

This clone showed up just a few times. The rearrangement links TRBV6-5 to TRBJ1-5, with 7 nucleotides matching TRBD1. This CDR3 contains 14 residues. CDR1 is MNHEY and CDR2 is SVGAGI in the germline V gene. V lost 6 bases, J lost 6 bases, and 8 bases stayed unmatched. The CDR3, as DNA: TGTGCCAGCAGACCCCGACAGGGTTTTCAGCCCCAGCATTTT. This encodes CASRPRQGFQPQHF.

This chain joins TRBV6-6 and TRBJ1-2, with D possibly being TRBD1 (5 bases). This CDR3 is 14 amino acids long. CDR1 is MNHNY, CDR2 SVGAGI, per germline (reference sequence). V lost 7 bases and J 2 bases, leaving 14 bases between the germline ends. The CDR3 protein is CASTRRSGNYGYTF. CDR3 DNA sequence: TGTGCCAGCACCCGGCGGTCAGGGAACTATGGCTACACCTTC.

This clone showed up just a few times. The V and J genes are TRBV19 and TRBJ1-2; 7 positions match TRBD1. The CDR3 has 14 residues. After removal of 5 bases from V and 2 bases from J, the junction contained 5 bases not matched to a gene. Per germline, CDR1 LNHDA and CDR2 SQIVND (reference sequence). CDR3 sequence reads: CASSQGTVNYGYTF. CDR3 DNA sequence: TGTGCCAGTAGTCAGGGGACAGTAAACTATGGCTACACCTTC.

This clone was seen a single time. The CDR3 nucleotides are TGTGCCAGCAGCGTAGCTGGGGACAGGGTCAATTCACCCCTCCACTTT. Translated: CASSVAGDRVNSPLHF. V and J are TRBV9 and TRBJ1-6, with 9 positions matching TRBD1. Per the germline V gene, CDR1 is SGDLS and CDR2 is YYNGEE. The CDR3 extends over 16 amino acids. V lost 0 bases, J lost 7 bases, and 5 bases stayed unmatched.